The clone carrying this T cell receptor (beta chain) is called medium-sized based on its frequency. What it binds is unknown. Read coverage stops 3 residues before the CDR3 terminus; the germline J gene supplies the remainder. After 6 to 7 days with irradiated graft donor PBMCs, CFSE-labeled recipient PBMCs were FACS-sorted. Data came from immunoSEQ multiplex PCR; TCRdb stores just in-frame clones and leaves some out. The sample includes under 2,000 clones. These data are taken from a study of Tregs in tolerant kidney transplant recipients. The germline V gene encodes CDR1 GTSNPN and CDR2 SVGIG (reference sequence). The CDR3 has 12 residues.

The specimen comprised CD4+ T cells from blood cultured with allogeneic cells, sampled before the transplant. This sequence was found in a human patient who received a combined kidney and bone marrow transplant. The J gene is TRBJ1-2, the V gene TRBV30; D unclear. The CDR3 DNA, read in part, is TGTGCCTGGAGTCCCTCGGTGGGCGGC. Translating gives CAWSPSVGG. The complete CDR3 protein is CAWSPSVGGYTF.